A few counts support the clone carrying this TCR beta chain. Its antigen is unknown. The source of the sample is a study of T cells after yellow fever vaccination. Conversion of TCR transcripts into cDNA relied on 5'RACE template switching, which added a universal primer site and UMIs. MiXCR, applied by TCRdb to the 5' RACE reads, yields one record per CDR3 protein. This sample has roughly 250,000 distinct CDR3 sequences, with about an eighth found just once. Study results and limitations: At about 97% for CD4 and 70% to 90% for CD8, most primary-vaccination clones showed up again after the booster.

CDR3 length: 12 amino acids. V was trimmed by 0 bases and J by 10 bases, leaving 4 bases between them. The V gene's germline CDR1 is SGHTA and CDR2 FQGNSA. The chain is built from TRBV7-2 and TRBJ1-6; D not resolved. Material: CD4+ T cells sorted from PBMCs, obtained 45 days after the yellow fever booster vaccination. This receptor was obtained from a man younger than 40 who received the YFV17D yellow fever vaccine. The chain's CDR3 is CASSLALSPLHF. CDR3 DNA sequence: TGTGCCAGCAGCTTAGCCTTATCACCCCTCCACTTT.